This T cell receptor beta chain was obtained from a study of T-cell memory formation after mild COVID-19. Overall study context: TCR clusters mostly belonged to single donors.

Study-level points and caveats: Certain responding clones were present in pre-infection memory, suggesting participation of cross-reactive memory. Day 15 to 85 contractors were CD4/CD8 balanced; later expanders leaned CD4+.

Details on this clonotype: Its antigen is still unknown.

The germline CDR1 and CDR2 sequences are DFQATT and SNEGSKA (reference sequence). This CDR3 has 17 residues. Trimming removed 0 bases from V and 5 bases from J, with 23 bases in between. 5'RACE, which relied on constant-segment primers, yielded TCR alpha and TCR beta cDNA libraries carrying sample barcodes and UMIs. TCRdb fed the 5' RACE reads into MiXCR, producing one record per CDR3 protein. The repertoire holds roughly 150,000 distinct CDR3 sequences, with roughly 15% as singletons. The chain has TRBV20-1 and TRBJ2-7; weak D call: TRBD2 (5 bases). Specimen: PBMCs or a T cell subset sorted from them (not recorded which). This receptor was taken from an adult woman who had mild COVID-19 (a few samples of this study predate the infection). Cell type and time point are not known. CDR3 amino acids: CSARDSRAAGESHEQYF. The CDR3 region has the DNA TGCAGTGCTAGAGATAGTAGAGCGGCCGGGGAGAGTCACGAGCAGTACTTC.